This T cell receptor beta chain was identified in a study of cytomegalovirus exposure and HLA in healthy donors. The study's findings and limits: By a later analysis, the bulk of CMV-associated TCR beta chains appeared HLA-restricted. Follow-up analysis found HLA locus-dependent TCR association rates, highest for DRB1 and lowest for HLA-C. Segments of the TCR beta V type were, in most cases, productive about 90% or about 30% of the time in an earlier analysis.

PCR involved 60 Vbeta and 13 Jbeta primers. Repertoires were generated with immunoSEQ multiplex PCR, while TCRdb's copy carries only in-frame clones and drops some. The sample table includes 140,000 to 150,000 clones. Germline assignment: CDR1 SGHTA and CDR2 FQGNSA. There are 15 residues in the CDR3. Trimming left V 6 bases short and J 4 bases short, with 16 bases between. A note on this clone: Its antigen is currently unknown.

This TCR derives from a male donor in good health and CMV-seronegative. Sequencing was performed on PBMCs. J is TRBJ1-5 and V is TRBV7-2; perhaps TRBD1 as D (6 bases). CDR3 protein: CASSSSGTKNQPQHF. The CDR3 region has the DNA TGTGCCAGCAGTTCCTCCGGGACAAAGAATCAGCCCCAGCATTTT.